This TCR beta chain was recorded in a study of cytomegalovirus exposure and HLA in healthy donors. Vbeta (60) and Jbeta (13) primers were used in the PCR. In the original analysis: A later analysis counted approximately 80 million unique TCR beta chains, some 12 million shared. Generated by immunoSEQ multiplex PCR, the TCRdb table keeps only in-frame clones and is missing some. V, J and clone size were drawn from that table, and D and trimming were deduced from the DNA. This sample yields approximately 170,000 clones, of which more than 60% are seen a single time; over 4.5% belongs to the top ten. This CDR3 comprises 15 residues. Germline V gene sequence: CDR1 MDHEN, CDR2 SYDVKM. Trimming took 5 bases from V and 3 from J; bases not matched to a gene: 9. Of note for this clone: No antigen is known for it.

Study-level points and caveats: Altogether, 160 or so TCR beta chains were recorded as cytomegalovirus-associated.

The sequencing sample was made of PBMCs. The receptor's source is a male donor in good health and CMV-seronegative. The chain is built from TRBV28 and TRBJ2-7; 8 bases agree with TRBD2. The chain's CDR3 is CASSPPSGSRYEQYF. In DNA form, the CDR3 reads TGTGCCAGCAGTCCCCCCAGCGGGAGTCGCTACGAGCAGTACTTC.